This T cell receptor beta chain came from a study of blood T cell repertoires in COVID-19. Background on the study: The United States, Italy and Spain supplied acute and convalescent COVID-19 samples. Sample material is recorded as cDNA or gDNA derived from T cells, B-cell-depleted T cells, or PBMCs.

Per the original methods: Estimates of nucleated cell counts were drawn from the amplification of reference gene primers. Data came from immunoSEQ multiplex PCR; TCRdb stores just in-frame clones and leaves some out. That table gives V, J and clone size, and the DNA gave D and trimming. Among under 250,000 clones listed, approximately 88% were seen once. The CDR3 is made up of 18 amino acids. With 6 bases clipped from V and 1 base from J, the junction kept 12 bases outside the gene matches. CDR1 and CDR2 from the germline V gene are SGHAT and FQNNGV. This clone showed up just once. The TCR comes from a man between 60 and 70 years old who had recovered from COVID-19. The sequenced sample consisted of peripheral blood. The J gene is TRBJ2-1, the V gene TRBV11-2; 10 bases fit TRBD2. In DNA form, the CDR3 reads TGTGCCAGCAGTCGAAACCCTAGCGGGAGTGGATCCTACAATGAGCAGTTCTTC. Its translation is CASSRNPSGSGSYNEQFF. Filled out from reference TRBV11-2 and TRBJ2-1, the complete variable domain reads EAGVAQSPRYKIIEKRQSVAFWCNPISGHATLYWYQQILGQGPKLLIQFQNNGVVDDSQLPKDRFSAERLKGVDSTLKIQPAKLEDSAVYLCASSRNPSGSGSYNEQFFGPGTRLTVL.